This T cell receptor beta chain came from a study of CD8+ T cells in alopecia areata. Germline assignment: CDR1 SQVTM and CDR2 ANQGSEA. The length of the CDR3 is 14 residues. Trimming pared 0 bases from V and 8 bases from J, leaving 16 bases between. About this clone: Its antigen is currently unknown.

Extracted RNA was reverse transcribed into cDNA, the sequencing template. Profiled with immunoSEQ multiplex PCR; TCRdb holds only in-frame clones, not every one. Among about 120,000 clones, about 46% were seen once, and the ten largest hold 18%. General study findings and limits: Elevated clonality characterized lesional scalp relative to normal scalp, particularly in alopecia totalis/universalis. Between patients, shared TCR sequences were less clear than in mice. This was possibly due in part to HLA diversity in the patient population.

Alopecia areata patients provided lesional scalp punch biopsies and peripheral blood. This chain links TRBV29-1 with TRBJ1-2; the D is unclear. Material: CD8+ T cells sorted from blood, obtained at week 0. The sequence was collected from a human donor with alopecia areata. CDR3 residues: CSVEDNGSLGGYTF. The CDR3, as DNA: TGCAGCGTTGAAGATAATGGCAGCCTAGGGGGCTACACCTTC.